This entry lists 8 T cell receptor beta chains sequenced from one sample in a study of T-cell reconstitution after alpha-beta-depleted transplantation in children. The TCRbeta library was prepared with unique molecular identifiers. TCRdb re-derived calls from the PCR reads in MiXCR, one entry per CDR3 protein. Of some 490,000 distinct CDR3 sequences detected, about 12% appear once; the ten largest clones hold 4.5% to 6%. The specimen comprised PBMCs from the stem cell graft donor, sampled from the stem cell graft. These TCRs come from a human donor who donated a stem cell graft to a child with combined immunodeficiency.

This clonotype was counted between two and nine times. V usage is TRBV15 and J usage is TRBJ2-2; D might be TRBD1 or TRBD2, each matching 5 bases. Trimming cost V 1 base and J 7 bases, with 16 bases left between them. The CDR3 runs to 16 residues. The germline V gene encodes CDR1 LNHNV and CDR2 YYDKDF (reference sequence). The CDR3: CATSRVRDRRDGELFF. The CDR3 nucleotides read TGTGCCACCAGCAGAGTACGGGACCGAAGGGACGGGGAGCTGTTTTTT.

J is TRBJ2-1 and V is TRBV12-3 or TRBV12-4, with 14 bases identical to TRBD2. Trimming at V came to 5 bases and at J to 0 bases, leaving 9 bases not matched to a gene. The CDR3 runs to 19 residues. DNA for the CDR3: TGTGCCAGCAGTCCCGGACTAGCGGGGGGCGAAAGCTCCTACAATGAGCAGTTCTTC. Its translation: CASSPGLAGGESSYNEQFF.

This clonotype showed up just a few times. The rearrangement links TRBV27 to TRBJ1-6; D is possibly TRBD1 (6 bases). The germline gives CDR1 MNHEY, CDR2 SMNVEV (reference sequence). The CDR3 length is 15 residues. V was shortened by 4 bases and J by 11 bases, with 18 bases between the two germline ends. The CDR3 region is CASSSSSGARTPLHF. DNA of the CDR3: TGTGCCAGCAGTTCCTCATCGGGGGCGCGGACACCCCTCCACTTT.

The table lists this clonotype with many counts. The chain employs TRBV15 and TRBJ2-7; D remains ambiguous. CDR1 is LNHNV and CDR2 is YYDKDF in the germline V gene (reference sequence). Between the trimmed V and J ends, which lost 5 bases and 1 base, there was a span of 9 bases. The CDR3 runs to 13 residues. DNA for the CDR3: TGTGCCACCAGCGTTGGATCTTCCTACGAGCAGTACTTC. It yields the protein CATSVGSSYEQYF.

This CDR3 is CASTGHNLAYGYTF. DNA for the CDR3: TGTGCCAGCACGGGACACAACCTTGCCTATGGCTACACCTTC. J is TRBJ1-2 and V is TRBV28, with D maybe TRBD1 (6 bases). V shed 7 bases and J shed 4 bases, with 16 bases lying between them. Per germline, CDR1 MDHEN and CDR2 SYDVKM. CDR3 length: 14 residues.

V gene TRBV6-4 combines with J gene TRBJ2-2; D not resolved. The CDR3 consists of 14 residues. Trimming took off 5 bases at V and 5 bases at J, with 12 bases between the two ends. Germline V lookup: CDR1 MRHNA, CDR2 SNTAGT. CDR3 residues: CASSTDWSTGELFF. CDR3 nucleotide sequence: TGTGCCAGCAGTACCGACTGGAGTACCGGGGAGCTGTTTTTT.

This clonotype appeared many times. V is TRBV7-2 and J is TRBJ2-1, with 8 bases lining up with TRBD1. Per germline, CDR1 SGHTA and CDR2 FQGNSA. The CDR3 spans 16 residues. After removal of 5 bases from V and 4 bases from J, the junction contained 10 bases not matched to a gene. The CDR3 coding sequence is TGTGCCAGCAGCCCAAGCCGGGACAGGTTATACAATGAGCAGTTCTTC. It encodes CASSPSRDRLYNEQFF.

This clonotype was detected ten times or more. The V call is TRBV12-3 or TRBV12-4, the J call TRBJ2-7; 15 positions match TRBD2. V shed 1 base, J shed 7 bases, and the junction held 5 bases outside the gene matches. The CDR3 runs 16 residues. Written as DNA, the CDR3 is TGTGCCAGCAGTTTAGTTAGCGGACTAGCGGGAGGGGAGCAGTACTTC. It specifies CASSLVSGLAGGEQYF.